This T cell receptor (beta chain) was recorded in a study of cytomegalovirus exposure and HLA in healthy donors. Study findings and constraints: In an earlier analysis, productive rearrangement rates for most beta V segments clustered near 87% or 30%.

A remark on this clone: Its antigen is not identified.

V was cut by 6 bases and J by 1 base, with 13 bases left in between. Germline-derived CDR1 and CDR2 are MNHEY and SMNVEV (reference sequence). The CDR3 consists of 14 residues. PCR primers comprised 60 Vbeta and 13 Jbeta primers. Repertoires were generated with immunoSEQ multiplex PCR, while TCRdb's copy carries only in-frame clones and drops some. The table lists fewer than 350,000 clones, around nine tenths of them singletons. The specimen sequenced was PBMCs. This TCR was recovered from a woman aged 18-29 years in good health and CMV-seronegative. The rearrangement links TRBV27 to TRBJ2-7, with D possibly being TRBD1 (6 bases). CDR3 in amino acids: CASSLDQGSYEQYF. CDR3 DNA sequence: TGTGCCAGCAGCCTAGACCAGGGGTCCTACGAGCAGTACTTC.